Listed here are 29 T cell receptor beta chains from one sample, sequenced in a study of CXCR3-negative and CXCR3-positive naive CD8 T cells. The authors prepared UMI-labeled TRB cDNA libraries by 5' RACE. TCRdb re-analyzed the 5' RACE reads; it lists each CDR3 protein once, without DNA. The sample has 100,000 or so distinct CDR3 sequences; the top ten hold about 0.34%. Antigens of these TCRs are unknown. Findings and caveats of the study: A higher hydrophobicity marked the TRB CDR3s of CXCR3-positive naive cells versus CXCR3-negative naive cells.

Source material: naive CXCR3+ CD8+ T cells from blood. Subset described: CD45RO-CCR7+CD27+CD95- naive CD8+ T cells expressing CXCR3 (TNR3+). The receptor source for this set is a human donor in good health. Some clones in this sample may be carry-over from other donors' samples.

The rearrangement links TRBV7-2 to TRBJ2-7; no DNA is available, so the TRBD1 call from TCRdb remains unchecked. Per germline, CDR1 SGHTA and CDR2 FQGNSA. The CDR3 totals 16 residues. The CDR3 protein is CASSPSGGYDSYEQYF.

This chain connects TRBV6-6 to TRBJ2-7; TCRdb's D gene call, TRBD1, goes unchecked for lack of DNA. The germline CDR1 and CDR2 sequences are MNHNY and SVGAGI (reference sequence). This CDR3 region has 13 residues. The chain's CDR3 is CASTQGLTVGQYF.

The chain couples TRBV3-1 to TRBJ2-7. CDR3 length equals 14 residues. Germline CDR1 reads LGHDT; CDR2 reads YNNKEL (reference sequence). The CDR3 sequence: CASSQRSASYEQYF.

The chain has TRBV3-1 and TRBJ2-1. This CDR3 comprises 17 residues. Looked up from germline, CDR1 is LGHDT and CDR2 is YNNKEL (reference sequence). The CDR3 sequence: CASSQGVRNRYYNEQFF.

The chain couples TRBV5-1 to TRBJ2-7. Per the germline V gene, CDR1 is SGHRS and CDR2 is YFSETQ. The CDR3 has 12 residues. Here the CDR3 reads CASSLGNYEQYF.

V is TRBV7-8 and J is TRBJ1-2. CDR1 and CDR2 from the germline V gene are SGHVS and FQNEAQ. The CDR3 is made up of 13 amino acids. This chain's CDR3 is CASSLQANYGYTF.

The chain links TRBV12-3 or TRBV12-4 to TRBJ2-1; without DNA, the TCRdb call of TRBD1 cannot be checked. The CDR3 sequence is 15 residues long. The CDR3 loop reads CASSSPPSSYNEQFF.

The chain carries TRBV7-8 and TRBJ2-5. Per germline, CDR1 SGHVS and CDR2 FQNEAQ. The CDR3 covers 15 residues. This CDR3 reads CASSFVDRDQETQYF.

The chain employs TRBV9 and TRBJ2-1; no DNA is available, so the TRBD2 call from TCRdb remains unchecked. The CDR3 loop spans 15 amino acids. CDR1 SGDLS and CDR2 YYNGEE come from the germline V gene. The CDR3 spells CASSVEGQGGNEQFF.

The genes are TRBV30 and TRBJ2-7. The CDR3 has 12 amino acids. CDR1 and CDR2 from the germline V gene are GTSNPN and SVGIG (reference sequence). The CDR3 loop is CAWSVPAYEQYF.

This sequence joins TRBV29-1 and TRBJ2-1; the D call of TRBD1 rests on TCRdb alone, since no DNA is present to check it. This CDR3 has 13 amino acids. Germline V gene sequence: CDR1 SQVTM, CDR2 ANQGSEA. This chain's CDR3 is CSVEDGGYNEQFF.

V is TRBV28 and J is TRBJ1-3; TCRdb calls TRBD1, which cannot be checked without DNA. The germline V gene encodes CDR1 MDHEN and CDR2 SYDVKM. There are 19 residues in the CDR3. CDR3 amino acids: CASSLSGRGPESSGNTIYF.

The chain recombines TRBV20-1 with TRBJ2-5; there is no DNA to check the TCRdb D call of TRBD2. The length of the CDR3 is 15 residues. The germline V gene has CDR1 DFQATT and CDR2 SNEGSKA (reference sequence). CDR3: CSASRRDYLPETQYF.

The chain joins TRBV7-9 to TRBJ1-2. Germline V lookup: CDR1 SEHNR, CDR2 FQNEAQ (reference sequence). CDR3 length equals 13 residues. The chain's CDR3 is CASSLAASYGYTF.

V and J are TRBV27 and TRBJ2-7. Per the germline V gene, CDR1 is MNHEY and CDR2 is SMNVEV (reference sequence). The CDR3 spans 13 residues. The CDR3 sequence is CASSLGYYYEQYF.

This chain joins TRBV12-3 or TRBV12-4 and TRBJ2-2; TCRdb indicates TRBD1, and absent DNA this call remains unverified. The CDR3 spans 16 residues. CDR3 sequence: CAIPFFGGLGTGELFF.

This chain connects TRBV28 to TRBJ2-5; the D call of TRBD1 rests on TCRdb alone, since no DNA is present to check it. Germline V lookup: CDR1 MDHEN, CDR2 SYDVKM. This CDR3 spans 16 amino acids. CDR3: CASSLEQGRGRETQYF.

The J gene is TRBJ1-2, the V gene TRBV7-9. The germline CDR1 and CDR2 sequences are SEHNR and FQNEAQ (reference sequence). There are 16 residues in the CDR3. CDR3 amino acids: CASSSLPGTRPSGYTF. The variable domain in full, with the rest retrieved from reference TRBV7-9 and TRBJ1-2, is DTGVSQNPRHKITKRGQNVTFRCDPISEHNRLYWYRQTLGQGPEFLTYFQNEAQLEKSRLLSDRFSAERPKGSFSTLEIQRTEQGDSAMYLCASSSLPGTRPSGYTFGSGTRLTVV.

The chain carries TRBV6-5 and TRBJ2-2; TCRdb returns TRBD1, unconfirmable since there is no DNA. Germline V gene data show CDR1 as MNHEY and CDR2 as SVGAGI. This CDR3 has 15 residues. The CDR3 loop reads CASSYGGDITGELFF.

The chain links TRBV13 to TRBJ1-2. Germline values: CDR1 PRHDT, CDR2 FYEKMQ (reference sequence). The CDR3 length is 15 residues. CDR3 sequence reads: CASSLGRGTFYGYTF.

Here the CDR3 reads CASPTDGFYGYTF. The V call is TRBV7-9, the J call TRBJ1-2. Germline CDR1 reads SEHNR; CDR2 reads FQNEAQ (reference sequence). The CDR3 has 13 residues.

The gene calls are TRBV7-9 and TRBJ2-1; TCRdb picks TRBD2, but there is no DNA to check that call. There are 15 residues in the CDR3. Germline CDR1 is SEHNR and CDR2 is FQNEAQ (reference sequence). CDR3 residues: CASTTSGASYNEQFF.

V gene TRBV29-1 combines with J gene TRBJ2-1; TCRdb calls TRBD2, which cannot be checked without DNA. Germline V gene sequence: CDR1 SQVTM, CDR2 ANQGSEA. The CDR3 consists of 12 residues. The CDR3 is CSSWTSIHEQFF.

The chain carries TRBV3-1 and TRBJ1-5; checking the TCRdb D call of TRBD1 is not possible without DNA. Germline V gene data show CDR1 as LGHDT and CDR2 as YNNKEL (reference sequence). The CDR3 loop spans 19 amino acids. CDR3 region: CASSQERISGQYSNQPQHF.

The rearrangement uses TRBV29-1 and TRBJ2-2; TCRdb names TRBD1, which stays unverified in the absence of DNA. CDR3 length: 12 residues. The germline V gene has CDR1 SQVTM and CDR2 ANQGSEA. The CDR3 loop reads CSGMGGTGELFF.

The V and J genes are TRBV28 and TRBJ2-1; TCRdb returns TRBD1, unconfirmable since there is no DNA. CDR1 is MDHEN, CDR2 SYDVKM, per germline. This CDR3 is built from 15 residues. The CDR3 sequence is CASTPSLGIYNEQFF. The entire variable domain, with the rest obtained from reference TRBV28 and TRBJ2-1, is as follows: DVKVTQSSRYLVKRTGEKVFLECVQDMDHENMFWYRQDPGLGLRLIYFSYDVKMKEKGDIPEGYSVSREKKERFSLILESASTNQTSMYLCASTPSLGIYNEQFFGPGTRLTVL.

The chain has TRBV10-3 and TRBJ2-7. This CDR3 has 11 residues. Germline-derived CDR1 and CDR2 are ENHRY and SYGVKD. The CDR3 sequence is CATHGTYEQYF.

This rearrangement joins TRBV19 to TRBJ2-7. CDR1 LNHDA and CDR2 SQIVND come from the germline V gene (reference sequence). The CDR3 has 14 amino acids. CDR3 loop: CASSFQIQAYEQYF.

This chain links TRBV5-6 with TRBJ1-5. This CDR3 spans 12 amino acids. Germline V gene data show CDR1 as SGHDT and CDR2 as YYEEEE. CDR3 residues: CASSWGNQPQHF. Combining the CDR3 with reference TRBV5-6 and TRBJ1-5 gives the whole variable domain DAGVTQSPTHLIKTRGQQVTLRCSPKSGHDTVSWYQQALGQGPQFIFQYYEEEERQRGNFPDRFSGHQFPNYSSELNVNALLLGDSALYLCASSWGNQPQHFGDGTRLSIL.